The entry that follows covers one T cell receptor (beta chain) sequence. This specimen comes from a study of blood T cell repertoires in COVID-19. Study-level background: COVID-19 samples from acute and convalescent phases originated in the United States, Italy and Spain.

TCRdb's table, derived via immunoSEQ multiplex PCR, lists solely in-frame clones and lacks some. The sample includes 200,000 to 250,000 clones, around 81% of them seen just once. Germline V gene lookup returns CDR1 SEHNR and CDR2 FQNEAQ (reference sequence). CDR3 length: 14 amino acids. Trimming cost V 3 bases and J 1 base, with 7 bases left between them. The V gene is TRBV7-9, the J gene TRBJ1-3; the D gene is possibly TRBD1 (6 bases). This sequence was found in a man aged 25-45 years who had recovered from COVID-19. The specimen was peripheral blood. The CDR3 DNA follows: TGTGCCAGCAGCTTGGGGACATCTGGAAACACCATATATTTT. Protein product: CASSLGTSGNTIYF.